The 31 T cell receptor beta chains below come from one sample, sequenced in a study of blood T cell repertoires in COVID-19. Clones were sequenced by immunoSEQ multiplex PCR, and TCRdb holds only the in-frame ones, with some missing. Of 14,000 to 15,000 clones detected, 80% to 95% appear once; the ten largest clones hold 7.6%. Material: peripheral blood. The receptors here all came from a human donor with active COVID-19. The donor label of this sample is uncertain.

V is TRBV9 and J is TRBJ2-2; 9 positions agree with TRBD1. The trim removed 0 bases at V and 6 bases at J, leaving 3 bases unmatched. CDR1 is SGDLS and CDR2 is YYNGEE in the germline V gene. CDR3 length equals 15 residues. The CDR3 DNA reads TGTGCCAGCAGCGTAGTAGGACAGGGGCCCGGGGAGCTGTTTTTT. Amino acid sequence: CASSVVGQGPGELFF.

The chain combines TRBV7-9 with TRBJ1-4; D uncertain. This CDR3 has 13 amino acids. V was pared by 3 bases and J by 8 bases, with 10 bases between. Germline CDR1 is SEHNR and CDR2 is FQNEAQ (reference sequence). The CDR3 coding sequence is TGTGCCAGCAGCTTTAGATCGGTCGAAAAACTGTTTTTT. Its protein is CASSFRSVEKLFF. Looking up the rest from reference TRBV7-9 and TRBJ1-4 gives the full variable domain: DTGVSQNPRHKITKRGQNVTFRCDPISEHNRLYWYRQTLGQGPEFLTYFQNEAQLEKSRLLSDRFSAERPKGSFSTLEIQRTEQGDSAMYLCASSFRSVEKLFFGSGTQLSVL.

V gene TRBV28 combines with J gene TRBJ2-5; 7 nucleotides match TRBD2. The V gene end was trimmed by 5 bases and the J gene end by 9 bases; junction bases not matched to a gene: 6. Germline V gene data show CDR1 as MDHEN and CDR2 as SYDVKM. The CDR3 covers 12 residues. This CDR3 reads CASSLTGGAQYF. CDR3 bases: TGTGCCAGCAGTCTAACTGGGGGGGCCCAGTACTTC.

V usage is TRBV5-6 and J usage is TRBJ2-7, with D maybe TRBD2 (6 bases). The CDR3 spans 15 residues. V lost 0 bases, J lost 6 bases, and 16 bases lay in between. Germline loops: CDR1 SGHDT, CDR2 YYEEEE. The CDR3 reads CASSLEGGGRSEQYF. The DNA of the CDR3 is TGTGCCAGCAGCTTGGAGGGCGGAGGGAGGTCCGAGCAGTACTTC.

The rearrangement links TRBV30 to TRBJ1-2; D is unresolved. CDR1 GTSNPN and CDR2 SVGIG come from the germline V gene (reference sequence). V lost 2 bases to trimming and J lost 8 bases, with 12 bases between them. This CDR3 has 12 amino acids. The chain's CDR3 is CAWSIQHEGYTF. In nucleotides, the CDR3 is TGTGCCTGGAGTATCCAACATGAAGGCTACACCTTC.

This clone was found once. The rearrangement links TRBV7-8 to TRBJ2-1; maybe TRBD2 (5 bases). The CDR3 is 16 amino acids. Germline V lookup: CDR1 SGHVS, CDR2 FQNEAQ. V was pared by 5 bases and J by 5 bases, with 19 bases between. CDR3 DNA sequence: TGTGCCAGCAGCCGAGCGGCAGGTGCGACCCACAATGAGCAGTTCTTC. It is translated as CASSRAAGATHNEQFF.

The V and J genes are TRBV15 and TRBJ1-5; D is unclear. This CDR3 has 16 residues. V lost 5 bases and J lost 6, with 20 bases in between. Germline V gene sequence: CDR1 LNHNV, CDR2 YYDKDF (reference sequence). The CDR3 sequence: CATSPPRGGPGQPQHF. In DNA, the CDR3 is TGTGCCACCAGCCCCCCCCGAGGAGGGCCGGGTCAGCCCCAGCATTTT.

The chain recombines TRBV11-3 with TRBJ2-7; D call uncertain. The V and J ends lost 5 bases and 1 base respectively, with 9 bases between them. The CDR3 loop spans 13 amino acids. CDR1 SGHNT and CDR2 YENEEA come from the germline V gene. In DNA form, the CDR3 reads TGTGCCAGCAGCCGGAGCACATCCTACGAGCAGTACTTC. As protein: CASSRSTSYEQYF.

This chain uses TRBV7-9 with TRBJ1-3, with no clear D. The CDR3 loop spans 14 amino acids. Germline V lookup: CDR1 SEHNR, CDR2 FQNEAQ (reference sequence). Trimming cost V 5 bases and J 1 base, with 9 bases left between them. CDR3 protein: CASSVVASGNTIYF. For the CDR3, the DNA is TGTGCCAGCAGCGTCGTAGCATCTGGAAACACCATATATTTT. The whole variable domain, remainder taken from reference TRBV7-9 and TRBJ1-3, is DTGVSQNPRHKITKRGQNVTFRCDPISEHNRLYWYRQTLGQGPEFLTYFQNEAQLEKSRLLSDRFSAERPKGSFSTLEIQRTEQGDSAMYLCASSVVASGNTIYFGEGSWLTVV.

This clone has a handful of counts. V gene TRBV10-2 combines with J gene TRBJ1-2; weak D call: TRBD1 (5 bases). Germline V lookup: CDR1 WSHSY, CDR2 SAAADI. This CDR3 spans 15 amino acids. V was cut by 1 base and J by 0 bases, with 9 bases left in between. CDR3 DNA: TGCGCCAGCAGTGAGTTGGCAGGGTCTAACTATGGCTACACCTTC. Translating it yields CASSELAGSNYGYTF.

The chain employs TRBV5-1 and TRBJ2-2; D perhaps matches TRBD1 (5 bases). V lost 0 bases, J lost 5 bases, and 11 bases lay in between. CDR1 and CDR2 (germline): SGHRS, YFSETQ. CDR3 length: 15 amino acids. CDR3 nucleotide sequence: TGCGCCAGCAGCTTGGTGGGGCTATCTACCGGGGAGCTGTTTTTT. It translates to CASSLVGLSTGELFF.

The chain links TRBV19 to TRBJ2-6; no firm D call. V lost 3 bases and J lost 0, with 15 bases in between. The germline gives CDR1 LNHDA, CDR2 SQIVND (reference sequence). The CDR3 extends over 18 amino acids. The CDR3 nucleotides read TGTGCCAGTAGTATTATGGCAGACTCCAGCTCTGGGGCCAACGTCCTGACTTTC. Translation: CASSIMADSSSGANVLTF.

The chain combines TRBV27 with TRBJ1-4; 10 nucleotides align to TRBD1. With 3 bases clipped from V and 7 bases from J, the junction kept 8 bases outside the gene matches. This CDR3 has 16 residues. The germline V gene encodes CDR1 MNHEY and CDR2 SMNVEV (reference sequence). CDR3 bases: TGTGCCAGCAGTTTGACACTTGACAGGGGGCGTGAAAAACTGTTTTTT. Translation: CASSLTLDRGREKLFF.

The chain employs TRBV7-8 and TRBJ1-5; D is perhaps TRBD1 (6 bases). Germline values: CDR1 SGHVS, CDR2 FQNEAQ. CDR3 length equals 21 residues. Trimming stripped 0 bases from V and 0 bases from J, with 24 bases between. CDR3 sequence: CASSLAPLFGQGWDSNQPQHF. The DNA for the CDR3 is TGTGCCAGCAGCTTAGCCCCATTATTTGGCCAGGGGTGGGATAGCAATCAGCCCCAGCATTTT.

The V gene is TRBV7-9, the J gene TRBJ2-2; D not resolved. This CDR3 has 11 residues. The germline V and J ends were trimmed by 4 bases and 6 bases, with 3 bases remaining between them. Per germline, CDR1 SEHNR and CDR2 FQNEAQ (reference sequence). The CDR3 spells CASSSPGELFF. The CDR3 nucleotides are TGTGCCAGCAGCTCTCCCGGGGAGCTGTTTTTT. The full variable domain, with the rest looked up from reference TRBV7-9 and TRBJ2-2, is DTGVSQNPRHKITKRGQNVTFRCDPISEHNRLYWYRQTLGQGPEFLTYFQNEAQLEKSRLLSDRFSAERPKGSFSTLEIQRTEQGDSAMYLCASSSPGELFFGEGSRLTVL.

V gene TRBV4-1 combines with J gene TRBJ2-7; 10 nucleotides agree with TRBD2. CDR1 and CDR2 (germline): MGHRA, YSYEKL. There are 15 residues in the CDR3. V shed 4 bases and J 3 bases; nucleotides not matched to a gene: 6. In DNA, the CDR3 is TGCGCCAGCAGCCTAGGACTAGCGGAGAACTACGAGCAGTACTTC. Protein product: CASSLGLAENYEQYF.

The CDR3 spells CASSVRTPGQGDNEQFF. CDR3 bases: TGCGCCAGCAGCGTGAGAACTCCGGGACAGGGTGACAATGAGCAGTTCTTC. The chain links TRBV5-1 to TRBJ2-1; TRBD1 matches at 9 bases. The CDR3 contains 17 residues. The J segment lost 5 bases and the V segment lost 4 bases, leaving 13 bases of the junction unmatched. Germline CDR1 reads SGHRS; CDR2 reads YFSETQ.

The chain links TRBV5-5 to TRBJ2-7, with TRBD1 matching 9 bases. Trimming took 3 bases from V and 7 from J; bases not matched to a gene: 11. The germline gives CDR1 SGHKS, CDR2 YYEKEE (reference sequence). This CDR3 spans 15 amino acids. The CDR3 region has the DNA TGTGCCAGCAGCTCTAAGGACAGGGGCCTCAGGGAGCAGTACTTC. It yields the protein CASSSKDRGLREQYF.

This chain links TRBV5-8 with TRBJ1-5; TRBD1 agrees at 7 bases. The V and J ends lost 3 bases and 3 bases, in that order; junction bases with no gene match: 6. The CDR3 consists of 15 residues. Germline CDR1 is SGHTS and CDR2 is YDEGEE. CDR3 DNA: TGTGCCAGCAGCTCCGGGACAGAAATCAATCAGCCCCAGCATTTT. It encodes CASSSGTEINQPQHF.

This chain links TRBV30 with TRBJ2-2; D is perhaps TRBD2 (6 bases). Germline V gives CDR1 GTSNPN, CDR2 SVGIG (reference sequence). The CDR3 runs to 15 residues. Trimming removed 0 bases from V and 7 bases from J, with 15 bases in between. The CDR3, as DNA: TGTGCCTGGAGTGTGGTGACTAGGCGTAGCGGGGAGCTGTTTTTT. Its protein product is CAWSVVTRRSGELFF. Drawing the rest from reference TRBV30 and TRBJ2-2, the complete variable domain is SQTIHQWPATLVQPVGSPLSLECTVEGTSNPNLYWYRQAAGRGLQLLFYSVGIGQISSEVPQNLSASRPQDRQFILSSKKLLLSDSGFYLCAWSVVTRRSGELFFGEGSRLTVL.

The CDR3 reads CASRETVYSPDTQYF. CDR3 sequence (DNA): TGTGCCAGCAGGGAGACAGTCTACTCGCCAGATACGCAGTATTTT. The chain employs TRBV6-5 and TRBJ2-3, with D perhaps matching TRBD1 (5 bases). The germline V gene has CDR1 MNHEY and CDR2 SVGAGI. The CDR3 has 15 amino acids. Trimming took off 6 bases at V and 4 bases at J, with 17 bases between the two ends.

CDR3: CASSSRTSGSVGELFF. The CDR3 DNA reads as TGCGCCAGCAGCAGTCGGACTAGCGGGAGTGTCGGGGAGCTGTTTTTT. The rearrangement uses TRBV4-1 and TRBJ2-2; 13 bases align to TRBD2. This CDR3 spans 16 amino acids. Germline trimming cut 5 bases from V and 7 bases from J; bases unmatched to any gene: 7. The germline gives CDR1 MGHRA, CDR2 YSYEKL.

V usage is TRBV2 and J usage is TRBJ1-2, with a weak D call TRBD1 (6 bases). V lost 1 base to trimming and J lost 0 bases, with 12 bases between them. The V gene's germline CDR1 is SNHLY and CDR2 FYNNEI. CDR3 length: 16 amino acids. The CDR3 sequence: CASSEDRVVSNYGYTF. In DNA form, the CDR3 reads TGTGCCAGCAGTGAAGACAGGGTGGTATCTAACTATGGCTACACCTTC.

The chain uses TRBV24-1 and TRBJ1-1; D is ambiguous. CDR1 is KGHDR and CDR2 is SFDVKD in the germline V gene. V lost 8 bases and J 4 bases, leaving 13 bases between the germline ends. This CDR3 has 13 residues. CDR3 loop: CATKASSGTEAFF. The CDR3, as DNA: TGTGCCACCAAGGCGTCCTCAGGCACTGAAGCTTTCTTT.

This chain connects TRBV27 to TRBJ2-5; 8 bases align to TRBD1. Germline CDR1 is MNHEY and CDR2 is SMNVEV (reference sequence). The CDR3 is 15 residues long. V shed 6 bases, J shed 2 bases, and the junction held 8 bases outside the gene matches. CDR3 DNA: TGTGCCAGCAGGCCGGACAGGGCCTTACAAGAGACCCAGTACTTC. Amino acid sequence: CASRPDRALQETQYF.

This clone was counted once. In DNA form, the CDR3 reads TGTGCCAGCAGAGACGAGCGACAGGCTAACTATGGCTACACCTTC. Its translation: CASRDERQANYGYTF. The V call is TRBV6-5, the J call TRBJ1-2, with a weak D call TRBD1 (6 bases). There are 15 residues in the CDR3. With 6 bases removed from V and 0 bases from J, the gap between germline ends came to 14 bases. Germline lookup yields CDR1 MNHEY and CDR2 SVGAGI.

This clone was detected once. J is TRBJ2-3 and V is TRBV24-1, with D possibly being TRBD1 (5 bases). V gave up 2 bases and J gave up 6 bases, with 8 bases separating them. CDR3 length equals 13 residues. Germline CDR1 KGHDR, CDR2 SFDVKD. This CDR3 reads CATSDSSGDTQYF. CDR3 nucleotide sequence: TGTGCCACCAGTGATTCCTCAGGGGATACGCAGTATTTT.

The chain has TRBV24-1 and TRBJ1-5; 8 nucleotides match TRBD1. The CDR3 covers 18 residues. The V segment lost 2 bases and the J segment 3 bases; nucleotides outside the gene matches: 11. Germline lookup yields CDR1 KGHDR and CDR2 SFDVKD. CDR3 sequence: CATSDSRAGQGLNQPQHF. The CDR3 DNA follows: TGTGCCACCAGTGATTCCCGCGCCGGACAGGGCCTCAATCAGCCCCAGCATTTT.

CDR3 in amino acids: CASSWDSSNQPQHF. CDR3 bases: TGTGCCAGCAGTTGGGACAGTAGCAATCAGCCCCAGCATTTT. This chain uses TRBV2 with TRBJ1-5; 7 bases are a match to TRBD1. The CDR3 spans 14 residues. Trimming took 5 bases from V and 0 from J; bases not matched to a gene: 1. Germline CDR1 reads SNHLY; CDR2 reads FYNNEI.

The J gene is TRBJ1-1, the V gene TRBV29-1; D unclear. Germline loops: CDR1 SQVTM, CDR2 ANQGSEA. Trimming pared 1 base from V and 5 bases from J, leaving 11 bases between. The CDR3 has 13 residues. CDR3 loop: CSVEGTEGTEAFF. The CDR3 bases are TGCAGCGTTGAAGGGACCGAGGGAACTGAAGCTTTCTTT.

This clone was found a few times. The chain is built from TRBV6-5 and TRBJ1-5; D is perhaps TRBD1 (5 bases). Germline assignment: CDR1 MNHEY and CDR2 SVGAGI. This CDR3 spans 14 amino acids. V lost 7 bases and J 2 bases, leaving 12 bases between the germline ends. The DNA of the CDR3 is TGTGCCAGCAAGATCGGACACGGCAATCAGCCCCAGCATTTT. As protein: CASKIGHGNQPQHF.